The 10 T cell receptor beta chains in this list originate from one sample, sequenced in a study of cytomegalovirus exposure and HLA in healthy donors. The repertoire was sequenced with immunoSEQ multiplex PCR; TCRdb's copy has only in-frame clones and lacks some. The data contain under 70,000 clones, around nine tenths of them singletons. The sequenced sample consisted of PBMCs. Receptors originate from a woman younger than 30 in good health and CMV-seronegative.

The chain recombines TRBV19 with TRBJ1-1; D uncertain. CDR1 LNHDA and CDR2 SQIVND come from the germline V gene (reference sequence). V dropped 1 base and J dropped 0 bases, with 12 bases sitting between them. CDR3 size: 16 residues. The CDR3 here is CASSIGFAGMNTEAFF. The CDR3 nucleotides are TGTGCCAGTAGTATAGGTTTCGCGGGCATGAACACTGAAGCTTTCTTT.

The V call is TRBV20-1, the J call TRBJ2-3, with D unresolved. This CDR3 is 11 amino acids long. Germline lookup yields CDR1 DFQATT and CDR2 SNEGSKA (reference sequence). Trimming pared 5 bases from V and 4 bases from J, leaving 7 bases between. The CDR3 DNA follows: TGCAGTGCTCGGTTGGCAGATACGCAGTATTTT. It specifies CSARLADTQYF.

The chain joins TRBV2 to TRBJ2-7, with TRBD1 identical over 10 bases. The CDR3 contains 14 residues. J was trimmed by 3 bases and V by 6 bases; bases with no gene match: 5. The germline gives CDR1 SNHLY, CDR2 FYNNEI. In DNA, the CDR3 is TGTGCCAGCAGCAAAGGACAGGGGGGCTACGAGCAGTACTTC. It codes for CASSKGQGGYEQYF.

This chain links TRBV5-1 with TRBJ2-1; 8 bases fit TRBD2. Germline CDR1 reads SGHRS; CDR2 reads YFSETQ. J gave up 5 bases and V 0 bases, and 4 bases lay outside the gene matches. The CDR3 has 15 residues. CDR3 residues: CASSLVLAAHNEQFF. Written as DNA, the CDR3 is TGCGCCAGCAGCTTGGTACTAGCGGCTCACAATGAGCAGTTCTTC.

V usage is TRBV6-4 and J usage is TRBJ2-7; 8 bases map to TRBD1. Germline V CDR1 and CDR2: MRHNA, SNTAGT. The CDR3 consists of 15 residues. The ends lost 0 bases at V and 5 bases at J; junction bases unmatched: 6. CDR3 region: CASSDSTRGLHEQYF. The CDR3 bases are TGTGCCAGCAGTGACTCGACCAGGGGGCTGCACGAGCAGTACTTC.

The CDR3 coding sequence is TGCGCCAGCAGCACCCAAGGTGGGAAAGTGGGGCTAGCGGCATACACAGATACGCAGTATTTT. Translating it yields CASSTQGGKVGLAAYTDTQYF. The chain is built from TRBV4-1 and TRBJ2-3, with 7 bases aligning to TRBD2. V dropped 5 bases and J dropped 2; count of bases not matched to a gene: 25. The CDR3 has 21 amino acids. Germline V lookup: CDR1 MGHRA, CDR2 YSYEKL.

The CDR3 DNA sequence: TGCGCCAGCAGCCTAACCGGGACAGGGAAAGAGACCCAGTACTTC. Protein product: CASSLTGTGKETQYF. The rearrangement joins TRBV4-1 to TRBJ2-5; 9 bases are a match to TRBD1. This CDR3 contains 15 residues. With V trimmed by 4 bases and J by 3 bases, 6 bases remained unmatched. Germline V gives CDR1 MGHRA, CDR2 YSYEKL.

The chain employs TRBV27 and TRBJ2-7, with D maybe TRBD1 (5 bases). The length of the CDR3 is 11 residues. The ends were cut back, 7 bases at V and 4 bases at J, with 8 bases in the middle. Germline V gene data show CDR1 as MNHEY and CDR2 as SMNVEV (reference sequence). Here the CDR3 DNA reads TGTGCCAGCACATCAGGGTACGAGCAGTACTTC. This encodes CASTSGYEQYF.

In DNA, the CDR3 is TGTGCCAGCAGCCCCCGGGAGGACAGCCTGTGGGGAAACACCATATATTTT. Residues: CASSPREDSLWGNTIYF. The chain links TRBV7-8 to TRBJ1-3; tentatively, D is TRBD1 (6 bases). Germline CDR1 and CDR2: SGHVS and FQNEAQ. Trimming took 5 bases from V and 4 from J, leaving 21 bases between them. The CDR3 runs to 17 residues.

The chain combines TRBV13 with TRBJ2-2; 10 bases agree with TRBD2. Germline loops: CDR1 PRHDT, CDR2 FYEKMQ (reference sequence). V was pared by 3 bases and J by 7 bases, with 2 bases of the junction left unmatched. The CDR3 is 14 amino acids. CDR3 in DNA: TGTGCCAGCAGCTTTTCTAGCGGGGGCGGGGAGCTGTTTTTT. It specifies CASSFSSGGGELFF.